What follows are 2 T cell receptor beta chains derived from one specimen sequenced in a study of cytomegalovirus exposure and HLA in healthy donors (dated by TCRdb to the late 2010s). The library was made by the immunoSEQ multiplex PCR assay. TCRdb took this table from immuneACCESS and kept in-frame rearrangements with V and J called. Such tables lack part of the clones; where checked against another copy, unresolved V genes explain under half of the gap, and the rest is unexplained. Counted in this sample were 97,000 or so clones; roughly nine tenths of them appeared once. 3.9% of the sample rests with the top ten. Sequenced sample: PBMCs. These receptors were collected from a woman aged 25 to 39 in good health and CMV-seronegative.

The CDR3, as DNA: TGCGCCAGCAGCTTCGGGTCAGGGATGAACACTGAAGCTTTCTTT. It codes for CASSFGSGMNTEAFF. The V and J genes are TRBV5-1 and TRBJ1-1, with a weak D call TRBD1 (5 bases). Trimming removed 2 bases at V and 0 bases at J, with 11 bases between. In germline, CDR1 is SGHRS, CDR2 YFSETQ. CDR3 length: 15 residues.

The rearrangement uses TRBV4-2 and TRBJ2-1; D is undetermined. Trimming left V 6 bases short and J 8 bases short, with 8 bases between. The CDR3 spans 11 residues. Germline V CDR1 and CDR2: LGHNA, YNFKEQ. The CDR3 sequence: CASRLDYEQFF. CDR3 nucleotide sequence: TGTGCCAGCAGATTAGACTATGAGCAGTTCTTC.